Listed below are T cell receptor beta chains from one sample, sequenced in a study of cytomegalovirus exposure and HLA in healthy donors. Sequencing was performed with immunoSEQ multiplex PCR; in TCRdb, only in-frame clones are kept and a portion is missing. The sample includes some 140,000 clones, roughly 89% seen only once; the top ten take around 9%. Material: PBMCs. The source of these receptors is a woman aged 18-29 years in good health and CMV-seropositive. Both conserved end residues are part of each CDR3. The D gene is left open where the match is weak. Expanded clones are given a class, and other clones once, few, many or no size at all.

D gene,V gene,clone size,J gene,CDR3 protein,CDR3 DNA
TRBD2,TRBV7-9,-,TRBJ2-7,CASSPGGLAYEQYF,TGTGCCAGCAGCCCCGGGGGACTAGCCTACGAGCAGTACTTC
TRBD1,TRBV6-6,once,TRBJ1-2,CASSYSMGQGPYGYTF,TGTGCCAGCAGTTACTCGATGGGACAGGGGCCCTATGGCTACACCTTC
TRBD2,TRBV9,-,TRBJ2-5,CASSVGWTSAETQYF,TGTGCCAGCAGCGTAGGCTGGACTAGCGCGGAGACCCAGTACTTC
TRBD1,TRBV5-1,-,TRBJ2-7,CASRGTGYPYEQYF,TGCGCCAGCAGAGGGACAGGGTACCCGTACGAGCAGTACTTC
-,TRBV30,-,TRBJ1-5,CACGTRDNQPQHF,TGTGCCTGCGGGACAAGGGACAATCAGCCCCAGCATTTT
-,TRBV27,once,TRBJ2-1,CASSFLRGGAPRDNEQFF,TGTGCCAGCAGTTTCCTCCGAGGCGGGGCCCCCAGGGACAATGAGCAGTTCTTC
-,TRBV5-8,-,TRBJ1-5,CASSLQAASNQPQHF,TGTGCCAGCAGCTTACAGGCTGCGAGCAATCAGCCCCAGCATTTT
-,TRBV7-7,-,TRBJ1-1,CASSPLDSNTEAFF,TGTGCCAGCAGCCCACTGGACTCGAACACTGAAGCTTTCTTT
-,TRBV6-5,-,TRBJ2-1,CASSYPGQPFNEQFF,TGTGCCAGCAGTTATCCCGGACAACCATTCAATGAGCAGTTCTTC
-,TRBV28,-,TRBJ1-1,CASCIGSTNTEAFF,TGTGCCAGCTGTATCGGGTCAACGAACACTGAAGCTTTCTTT
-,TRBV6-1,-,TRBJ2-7,CASSALQETYEQYF,TGTGCCAGCAGTGCCCTACAGGAAACCTACGAGCAGTACTTC
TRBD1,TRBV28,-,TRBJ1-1,CASSRQGAHFDEAFF,TGTGCCAGCAGTCGACAGGGGGCGCATTTCGATGAAGCTTTCTTT
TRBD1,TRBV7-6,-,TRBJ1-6,CASSLVQGVLHF,TGTGCCAGCAGCTTAGTCCAGGGGGTCCTCCACTTT
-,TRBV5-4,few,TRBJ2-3,CASSLASTDTQYF,TGTGCCAGCAGCTTGGCTAGCACAGATACGCAGTATTTT
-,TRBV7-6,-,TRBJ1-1,CASSLGGGSLNTEAFF,TGTGCCAGCAGCCTGGGGGGGGGCAGCTTGAACACTGAAGCTTTCTTT
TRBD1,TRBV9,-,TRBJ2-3,CASSGHRGLDTDTQYF,TGTGCCAGCAGCGGCCACAGGGGATTGGACACAGATACGCAGTATTTT
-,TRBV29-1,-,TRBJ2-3,CSARPSAPTDTQYF,TGCAGCGCCCGACCTAGCGCGCCCACAGATACGCAGTATTTT
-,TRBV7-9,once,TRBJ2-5,CASSLRGAGETQYF,TGTGCCAGCAGCTTAAGAGGTGCCGGAGAGACCCAGTACTTC
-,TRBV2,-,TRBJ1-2,CASSVGSPRGNYGYTF,TGTGCCAGCAGTGTCGGGTCACCCCGGGGGAACTATGGCTACACCTTC
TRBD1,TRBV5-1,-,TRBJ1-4,CASSFSGQAQSMELFF,TGCGCCAGCAGCTTTTCAGGACAGGCACAAAGTATGGAACTGTTTTTT
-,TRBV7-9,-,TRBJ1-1,CASSGDLKAFF,TGTGCCAGCAGCGGAGACCTAAAAGCTTTCTTT
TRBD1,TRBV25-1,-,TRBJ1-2,CASSERGTGGSDGYTF,TGTGCCAGCAGTGAAAGGGGGACAGGGGGCTCCGATGGCTACACCTTC
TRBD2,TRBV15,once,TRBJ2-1,CATSREKGLAGGEQFF,TGTGCCACCAGCAGAGAAAAGGGACTAGCGGGGGGCGAGCAGTTCTTC
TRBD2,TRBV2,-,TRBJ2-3,CASSRSGGASDTQYF,TGTGCCAGCAGCCGTAGCGGGGGGGCCTCAGATACGCAGTATTTT
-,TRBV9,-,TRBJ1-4,CASSVAGRHEKLFF,TGTGCCAGCAGCGTAGCGGGAAGGCATGAAAAACTGTTTTTT
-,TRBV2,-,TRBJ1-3,CASSGLSGNTIYF,TGTGCCAGCAGTGGACTCTCTGGAAACACCATATATTTT
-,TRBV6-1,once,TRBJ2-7,CASSEAVRADEQYF,TGTGCCAGCAGTGAAGCAGTCAGGGCGGACGAGCAGTACTTC
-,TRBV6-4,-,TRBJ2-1,CASSNSSYNEQFF,TGTGCCAGCAGCAACAGCTCCTACAATGAGCAGTTCTTC
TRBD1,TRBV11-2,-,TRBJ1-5,CASSFGTANQPQHF,TGTGCCAGCAGCTTCGGGACAGCTAATCAGCCCCAGCATTTT
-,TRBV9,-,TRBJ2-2,CASSVLAETGELFF,TGTGCCAGCAGCGTCCTAGCTGAGACCGGGGAGCTGTTTTTT
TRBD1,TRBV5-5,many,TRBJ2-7,CASRKGTGVDEQYF,TGTGCCAGCAGGAAGGGGACAGGGGTCGACGAGCAGTACTTC
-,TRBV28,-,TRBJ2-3,CASSFLAQSTDTQYF,TGTGCCAGCAGTTTCTTAGCGCAAAGCACAGATACGCAGTATTTT
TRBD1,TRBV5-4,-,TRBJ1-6,CASSRALGQYNSPLHF,TGTGCCAGCAGCAGAGCGTTGGGACAGTATAATTCACCCCTCCACTTT
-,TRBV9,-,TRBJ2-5,CASSAGAGRGRQETQYF,TGTGCCAGCAGCGCCGGGGCAGGGCGGGGGCGCCAAGAGACCCAGTACTTC
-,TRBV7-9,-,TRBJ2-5,CGVNQETQYF,TGTGGAGTCAACCAAGAGACCCAGTACTTC
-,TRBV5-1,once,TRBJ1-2,CASSLGTNYGYTF,TGCGCCAGCAGCTTGGGTACTAACTATGGCTACACCTTC
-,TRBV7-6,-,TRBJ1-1,CASSLFEGGGTEAFF,TGTGCCAGCAGCTTGTTCGAAGGAGGTGGCACTGAAGCTTTCTTT
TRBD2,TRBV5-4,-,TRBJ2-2,CASSRGLAGTTGELFF,TGTGCCAGCAGCCGTGGACTAGCGGGGACGACCGGGGAGCTGTTTTTT
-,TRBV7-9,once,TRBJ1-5,CASSLGRDSNQPQHF,TGTGCCAGCAGCTTAGGCCGGGATAGCAATCAGCCCCAGCATTTT
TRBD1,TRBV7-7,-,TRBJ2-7,CASSPDRVGAEQYF,TGTGCTAGCAGCCCCGACAGGGTTGGGGCCGAGCAGTACTTC
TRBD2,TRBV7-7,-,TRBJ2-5,CASSLGLGAGVETQYF,TGTGCTAGCAGCTTAGGCCTCGGGGCGGGGGTAGAGACCCAGTACTTC
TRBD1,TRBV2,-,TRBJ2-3,CASRGQGNRDTQYF,TGTGCCAGTCGGGGACAGGGGAATAGGGATACGCAGTATTTT
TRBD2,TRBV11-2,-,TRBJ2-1,CASRLAAYNEQFF,TGTGCCAGCAGACTAGCGGCCTACAATGAGCAGTTCTTC
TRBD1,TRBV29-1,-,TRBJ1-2,CSVVGQNYGYTF,TGCAGCGTGGTGGGACAGAACTATGGCTACACCTTC
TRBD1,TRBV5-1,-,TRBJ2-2,CASSPRQGGTGELFF,TGCGCCAGCAGCCCGCGACAGGGGGGCACCGGGGAGCTGTTTTTT
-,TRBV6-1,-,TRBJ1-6,CASSEARGGVGNSPLHF,TGTGCCAGCAGTGAAGCGCGGGGCGGGGTCGGAAATTCACCCCTCCACTTT
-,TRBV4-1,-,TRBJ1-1,CASSHELAQNTEAFF,TGCGCCAGCAGCCACGAATTGGCCCAGAACACTGAAGCTTTCTTT
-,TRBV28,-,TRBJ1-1,CASSPLTGEGAFF,TGTGCCAGCAGTCCTCTTACCGGGGAGGGAGCTTTCTTT
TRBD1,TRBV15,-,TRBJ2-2,CATSIPDRLNTGELFF,TGTGCCACCAGCATTCCGGACAGGTTGAACACCGGGGAGCTGTTTTTT
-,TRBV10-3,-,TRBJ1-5,CAISDRNQPQHF,TGTGCCATCAGTGACAGGAATCAGCCCCAGCATTTT
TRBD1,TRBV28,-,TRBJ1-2,CASSSPQGAGGYTF,TGTGCCAGCAGTTCACCCCAGGGGGCGGGTGGCTACACCTTC
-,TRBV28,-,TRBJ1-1,CASRGSIAMGTEAFF,TGTGCCAGCCGAGGGAGCATCGCCATGGGGACTGAAGCTTTCTTT
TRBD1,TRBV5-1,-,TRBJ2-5,CASTLGQGGETQYF,TGCGCCAGCACGTTGGGACAGGGAGGAGAGACCCAGTACTTC